This section outlines one T cell receptor beta chain sequence together with its context. Its matching antigen is unknown. TCRdb keeps only in-frame clones here, not all; method: immunoSEQ multiplex PCR. Of about 78,000 clones in the sample, approximately 95% were seen once. The CDR3 spans 14 residues. CDR1 and CDR2 from the germline V gene are WNHNN and SYGVQD (reference sequence). V gave up 3 bases and J gave up 7 bases, with 13 bases separating them. This sample is drawn from a study of cytomegalovirus exposure and HLA in healthy donors. Across the whole study: The use of the same platform for the 130 or so validation repertoires and the roughly 700 first-cohort repertoires was reported by a later analysis.

Among the roughly 120 subjects of the validation cohort, separate from the roughly 670-subject first cohort, were the donors. The study's findings and limits: Subsequent analysis revealed that first-cohort TCR clusters tended to co-occur in the 130 or so validation repertoires.

The sequencing input was PBMCs. This clonotype originated in a man younger than 35 in good health and CMV-seropositive. The rearrangement links TRBV10-1 to TRBJ2-1, with a tentative D call TRBD2 (6 bases). The CDR3 region is CASSEETGVNEQFF. The CDR3 DNA sequence: TGCGCCAGCAGTGAAGAAACGGGGGTTAATGAGCAGTTCTTC.